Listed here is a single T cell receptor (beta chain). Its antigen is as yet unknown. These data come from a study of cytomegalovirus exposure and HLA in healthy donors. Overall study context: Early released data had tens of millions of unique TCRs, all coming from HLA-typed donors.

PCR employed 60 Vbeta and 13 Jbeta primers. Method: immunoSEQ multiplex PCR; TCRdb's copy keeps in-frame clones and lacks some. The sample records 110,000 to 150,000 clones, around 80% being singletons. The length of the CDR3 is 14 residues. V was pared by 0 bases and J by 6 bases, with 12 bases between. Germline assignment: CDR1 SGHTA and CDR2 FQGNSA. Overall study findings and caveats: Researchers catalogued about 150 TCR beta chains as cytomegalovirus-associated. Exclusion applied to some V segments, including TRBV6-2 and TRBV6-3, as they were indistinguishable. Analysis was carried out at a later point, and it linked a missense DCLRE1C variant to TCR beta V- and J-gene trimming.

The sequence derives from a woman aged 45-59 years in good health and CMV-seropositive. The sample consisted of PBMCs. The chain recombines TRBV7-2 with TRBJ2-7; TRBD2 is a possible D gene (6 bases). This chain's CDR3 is CASSLARGPAEQYF. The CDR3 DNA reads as TGTGCCAGCAGCTTAGCGCGGGGTCCCGCCGAGCAGTACTTC.